This is a list of T cell receptor beta chains from one sample in a study of shared clonotypes between healthy human individuals. Some clones are missing from TCRdb's copy, which holds only in-frame ones; the method was immunoSEQ multiplex PCR. The sample records 2 million to 2.5 million clones, roughly 94% being singletons. Material: naive CD4+ T cells sorted from blood. The receptors come from a young man in good health. The CDR3 runs from the conserved cysteine through the conserved F or W.

j_call v_call cdr3_aa
TRBJ2-7 TRBV5-1 CASSPYVGGPYEQYF
TRBJ1-3 TRBV5-1 CASSSKRVTGTGDSASGNTIYF
TRBJ2-2 TRBV10-3 CAISDLLLAGTKGGELFF
TRBJ2-3 TRBV2 CASSARDLTDTQYF
TRBJ1-5 TRBV5-6 CASSLWAGNQPQHF
TRBJ1-3 TRBV28 CASSPGQLSGNTIYF
TRBJ2-5 TRBV9 CASSVTGRGTQYF
TRBJ1-1 TRBV6-6 CASSYGGRGTEAFF
TRBJ1-5 TRBV6-1 CASSEQGYSNQPQHF
TRBJ2-3 TRBV7-2 CASSDGHTDTQYF
TRBJ1-3 TRBV29-1 CSVERQRGTGNTIYF
TRBJ2-7 TRBV4-1 CASSQEGLFYEQYF
TRBJ1-1 TRBV7-6 CASSLGMDTEAFF
TRBJ1-6 TRBV30 CALHRGPNSPLHF
TRBJ2-1 TRBV6-1 CASRESGLAGPEQFF
TRBJ2-1 TRBV28 CASSTAAQGAYNEQFF
TRBJ2-3 TRBV6-1 CASREGPTDTQYF
TRBJ1-6 TRBV7-2 CASSWVRQVGSPLHF
TRBJ2-1 TRBV6-6 CASSRVGQINEQFF
TRBJ2-5 TRBV29-1 CSVDGQGETQYF
TRBJ2-1 TRBV6-6 CASSLRGDRGYEQFF
TRBJ2-7 TRBV30 CAWSKQQSSYEQYF
TRBJ2-1 TRBV18 CASSPGGVGNEQFF
TRBJ2-5 TRBV7-9 CASTPTPRETQYF
TRBJ2-7 TRBV6-5 CASSLHRGRYEQYF
TRBJ1-2 TRBV6-5 CASSQGSMYGYTF
TRBJ1-3 TRBV7-2 CASSPSAGNTIYF
TRBJ2-3 TRBV2 CASSTLSGRDFADTQYF
TRBJ2-1 TRBV27 CASSLAEHNEQFF
TRBJ2-1 TRBV28 CASSFPPNDEQFF
TRBJ1-2 TRBV30 CAWRNRGPYGYTF
TRBJ1-5 TRBV10-3 CAISESANSNQPQHF
TRBJ2-1 TRBV2 CASSGGTTYNEQFF
TRBJ1-6 TRBV30 CAWSIPNSPLHF
TRBJ1-2 TRBV5-1 CASSLASTGNYGYTF
TRBJ1-3 TRBV6-1 CASSDGQVPGNTIYF
TRBJ1-3 TRBV21-1 CASSAGLRNTIYF
TRBJ2-2 TRBV10-3 CATSGQWNTGELFF
TRBJ2-3 TRBV9 CASSPTGGGTDTQYF
TRBJ2-3 TRBV6-1 CASSTGATDTQYF
TRBJ1-6 TRBV5-1 CASSLGPLEGTDNSPLHF
TRBJ1-3 TRBV19 CASSIGTGNTIYF
TRBJ2-3 TRBV6-5 CASSSTDTDTQYF
TRBJ1-2 TRBV6-1 CASSGGQGARVGYGYTF
TRBJ1-2 TRBV12-2 CASRKSRTILYGYTF
TRBJ1-2 TRBV2 CASSTGSNYGYTF
TRBJ2-3 TRBV30 CAWSRMGTGHTDTQYF